Below are 25 T cell receptor beta chains sequenced from a single sample in a study of identical twins. TCRdb re-called the 5' RACE reads through MiXCR, storing one row per CDR3 protein. Found here are 750,000 to 950,000 distinct CDR3 sequences, around an eighth of them singletons; the top ten hold roughly 1.5%. This sample also belongs to another study, concerning yellow fever vaccine responses in identical twins.

The sequenced sample consisted of PBMCs. These receptor sequences come from a woman aged 18 to 35 in good health.

V and J are TRBV5-1 and TRBJ2-3, with D perhaps given as TRBD1 or TRBD2 (5 bases each). Germline V CDR1 and CDR2: SGHRS, YFSETQ. V was shortened by 4 bases and J by 8 bases, with 23 bases between the two germline ends. The CDR3 contains 16 residues. CDR3 amino acids: CASSLDGGPALSTQYF. The CDR3 DNA reads as TGCGCCAGCAGCCTGGATGGGGGACCCGCGCTTAGTACGCAGTATTTT. The variable domain in full, completed from reference TRBV5-1 and TRBJ2-3, reads KAGVTQTPRYLIKTRGQQVTLSCSPISGHRSVSWYQQTPGQGLQFLFEYFSETQRNKGNFPGRFSGRQFSNSRSEMNVSTLELGDSALYLCASSLDGGPALSTQYFGPGTRLTVL.

This clonotype was picked up a small number of times. V is TRBV4-2 and J is TRBJ2-1, with a weak D call TRBD1 (5 bases). CDR3 length: 22 residues. Germline lookup yields CDR1 LGHNA and CDR2 YNFKEQ. V dropped 4 bases and J dropped 0 bases, with 31 bases sitting between them. Here the CDR3 reads CASSPIVIRVVSRDSSYNEQFF. The CDR3 nucleotides are TGTGCCAGCAGCCCCATAGTTATTCGTGTGGTATCCCGCGACAGCTCCTACAATGAGCAGTTCTTC.

This clonotype was picked up many times. This chain connects TRBV11-2 to TRBJ2-3, with TRBD2 matching 8 bases. This CDR3 is 18 amino acids long. Germline loops: CDR1 SGHAT, CDR2 FQNNGV. J was trimmed by 2 bases and V by 1 base; bases with no gene match: 11. CDR3 loop: CASSLGRGLAWSTDTQYF. CDR3 bases: TGTGCCAGCAGCTTAGGTCGTGGACTAGCCTGGTCCACAGATACGCAGTATTTT.

The genes are TRBV9 and TRBJ2-7; 8 nucleotides line up with TRBD1. CDR3 size: 14 residues. The germline V gene encodes CDR1 SGDLS and CDR2 YYNGEE. The V and J ends lost 3 bases and 2 bases, in that order; junction bases with no gene match: 4. The CDR3 nucleotides read TGTGCCAGCAGCGGAGGGGACAGGACCTACGAGCAGTACTTC. This sequence encodes CASSGGDRTYEQYF.

This rearrangement joins TRBV7-6 to TRBJ1-1, with no clear D. The CDR3 covers 13 residues. Germline V CDR1 and CDR2: SGHVS, FNYEAQ. V lost 1 base and J lost 8, with 11 bases in between. CDR3 bases: TGTGCCAGCAGCTTAGGACACAAGACCGAAGCTTTCTTT. Its translation is CASSLGHKTEAFF.

The chain uses TRBV9 and TRBJ2-3; TRBD2 matches 11 bases. V lost 3 bases to trimming and J lost 0 bases; unmatched junction nucleotides: 12. Germline CDR1 is SGDLS and CDR2 is YYNGEE. The CDR3 sequence is 19 residues long. The CDR3 spells CASSEPGLAAWSSTDTQYF. CDR3 coding DNA: TGTGCCAGCAGCGAACCGGGACTAGCGGCATGGTCTAGCACAGATACGCAGTATTTT.

This clonotype has just a few counts. V gene TRBV9 combines with J gene TRBJ2-6, with TRBD1 as a possible D gene (5 bases). Trimming left V 6 bases short and J 0 bases short, with 13 bases between. Germline V gene sequence: CDR1 SGDLS, CDR2 YYNGEE. CDR3 length equals 16 residues. The CDR3 nucleotides are TGTGCCAGCACCGACAGTTCAGACTCTGGGGCCAACGTCCTGACTTTC. Amino acid sequence: CASTDSSDSGANVLTF.

This clonotype was recorded at least ten times. J is TRBJ2-1 and V is TRBV5-1; 12 bases are shared with TRBD2. V lost 0 bases, J lost 8 bases, and 6 bases stayed unmatched. The germline gives CDR1 SGHRS, CDR2 YFSETQ. The CDR3 is made up of 16 amino acids. The CDR3, as DNA: TGCGCCAGCAGCTTGGCTAGCGGGAGGGTAGGCGATGAGCAGTTCTTC. Protein product: CASSLASGRVGDEQFF.

V and J are TRBV6-1 and TRBJ2-7, with a possible D match to TRBD2 (7 bases). V lost 6 bases and J 6 bases, leaving 24 bases between the germline ends. Looked up from germline, CDR1 is MNHNS and CDR2 is SASEGT. The CDR3 runs to 16 residues. The CDR3 DNA follows: TGTGCCAGCAGCACCACCCGGGGAGGGGGGTTTTTCGAGCAGTACGTC. Its protein product is CASSTTRGGGFFEQYV.

This clonotype was seen a few times. The CDR3 DNA sequence: TGTGCCACCAGCAGAGTACTAGCGGGAGCGGGGACCCAGTACTTC. Its protein is CATSRVLAGAGTQYF. The gene calls are TRBV15 and TRBJ2-5; 11 bases align to TRBD2. Germline assignment: CDR1 LNHNV and CDR2 YYDKDF (reference sequence). V dropped 1 base and J dropped 7; count of bases not matched to a gene: 5. The CDR3 covers 15 residues.

The table lists this clonotype with many counts. V gene TRBV5-1 combines with J gene TRBJ1-1; D not certain. The V gene's germline CDR1 is SGHRS and CDR2 YFSETQ. CDR3 length: 14 amino acids. The ends were cut back, 4 bases at V and 0 bases at J, with 10 bases in the middle. CDR3 in amino acids: CASSPRPLNTEAFF. DNA of the CDR3: TGCGCCAGCAGCCCCCGACCGTTGAACACTGAAGCTTTCTTT.

The table lists this clonotype with a few counts. The chain is built from TRBV10-3 and TRBJ2-1; TRBD2 matches at 15 bases. J was trimmed by 8 bases and V by 0 bases; bases with no gene match: 5. CDR3 length: 17 residues. CDR1 is ENHRY, CDR2 SYGVKD, per germline. The CDR3 is CAISESGTSGRRDEQFF. The CDR3 nucleotides are TGTGCCATCAGTGAGTCGGGGACTAGCGGGAGGAGGGATGAGCAGTTCTTC.

This clonotype has just a few counts. This chain links TRBV29-1 with TRBJ2-1; 10 bases agree with TRBD2. There are 13 residues in the CDR3. The J segment lost 7 bases and the V segment lost 6 bases, leaving 6 bases of the junction unmatched. Germline V lookup: CDR1 SQVTM, CDR2 ANQGSEA. In DNA form, the CDR3 reads TGCAGCGTCGCTAGCGGGAGTAGGAATGAGCAGTTCTTC. Its protein product is CSVASGSRNEQFF.

The CDR3 region is CASKGIRGPDTQYF. The CDR3 nucleotides are TGTGCCAGCAAGGGGATACGGGGACCGGATACGCAGTATTTT. The rearrangement joins TRBV6-1 to TRBJ2-3, with D perhaps TRBD1 or TRBD2 (5 bases each). Germline loops: CDR1 MNHNS, CDR2 SASEGT. The length of the CDR3 is 14 residues. V was pared by 7 bases and J by 6 bases, with 17 bases between.

V is TRBV4-1 and J is TRBJ2-7; maybe TRBD1 (5 bases). Germline CDR1 reads MGHRA; CDR2 reads YSYEKL. The CDR3 extends over 15 amino acids. The V end lost 0 bases, the J end lost 0 bases, and 9 bases lay between the germline ends. The CDR3: CASSQERQLSYEQYF. The CDR3, as DNA: TGCGCCAGCAGCCAAGAACGACAGCTCTCCTACGAGCAGTACTTC.

This clonotype came up many times. The V gene is TRBV28, the J gene TRBJ1-2, with 7 bases that match TRBD1. The J segment lost 8 bases and the V segment lost 3 bases, leaving 12 bases of the junction unmatched. The CDR3 loop spans 15 amino acids. Per the germline V gene, CDR1 is MDHEN and CDR2 is SYDVKM. The CDR3 DNA sequence: TGTGCCAGCAGTTTTTCACGGCAGGGGGTCTTGGGCTACACCTTC. Translated: CASSFSRQGVLGYTF.

This clonotype occurred a few times. DNA of the CDR3: TGTGCCAGCAAGCCTGGGACGGGGAGGACAGATACGCAGTATTTT. Translation: CASKPGTGRTDTQYF. The chain links TRBV12-3 or TRBV12-4 to TRBJ2-3; TRBD2 might be the D (6 bases). V was cut by 7 bases and J by 3 bases, with 17 bases left in between. CDR3 size: 15 residues.

This clonotype was observed a handful of times. A much larger clone differs by one base, so this may be a read error. The gene calls are TRBV12-3 or TRBV12-4 and TRBJ2-2; D remains ambiguous. Trimming left V 4 bases short and J 7 bases short, with 4 bases between. The CDR3 loop spans 11 amino acids. The CDR3 DNA sequence: TGTGCCAGCAGTTATGTCGGGGAGCTGTTTTTT. This translates into CASSYVGELFF.

The chain combines TRBV20-1 with TRBJ2-1, with 11 nucleotides matching TRBD2. Germline CDR1 reads DFQATT; CDR2 reads SNEGSKA (reference sequence). The CDR3 has 16 amino acids. Unmatched junction bases numbered 12, after V lost 3 bases and J lost 8 bases. The CDR3 loop reads CSARGLAGGPWDEQFF. CDR3 sequence (DNA): TGCAGTGCTAGGGGGTTAGCGGGGGGGCCTTGGGATGAGCAGTTCTTC.

This chain connects TRBV20-1 to TRBJ2-1; 9 bases fit TRBD2. The V segment lost 2 bases and the J segment 1 base; nucleotides outside the gene matches: 6. This CDR3 is 16 amino acids long. The germline V gene has CDR1 DFQATT and CDR2 SNEGSKA (reference sequence). The CDR3 region is CSARTLSGRSYNEQFF. The CDR3 DNA follows: TGCAGTGCTAGAACCCTTAGCGGGAGATCCTACAATGAGCAGTTCTTC.

The gene calls are TRBV9 and TRBJ2-3; possibly TRBD2 for D (6 bases). V was shortened by 2 bases and J by 0 bases, with 13 bases between the two germline ends. Germline loops: CDR1 SGDLS, CDR2 YYNGEE. The CDR3 has 16 residues. The CDR3 sequence is CASSVDPSVSTDTQYF. CDR3 in DNA: TGTGCCAGCAGCGTGGATCCTAGCGTGAGCACAGATACGCAGTATTTT.

The chain uses TRBV6-6 and TRBJ1-4, with D hard to call. V was trimmed by 7 bases and J by 8 bases, leaving 14 bases between them. Germline-derived CDR1 and CDR2 are MNHNY and SVGAGI (reference sequence). CDR3 length equals 13 residues. As DNA, the CDR3 is TGTGCCAGCATACGCGGGAGCGGCGAAAAACTGTTTTTT. This gives the protein CASIRGSGEKLFF.

J is TRBJ2-2 and V is TRBV6-5; D ambiguous. From germline, CDR1 is MNHEY and CDR2 SVGAGI. The CDR3 covers 14 residues. V lost 4 bases and J lost 4, with 10 bases in between. The CDR3 region is CASSSYPGTGELFF. CDR3 DNA: TGTGCCAGCAGTTCGTATCCCGGCACCGGGGAGCTGTTTTTT.

V and J are TRBV20-1 and TRBJ2-5; 9 positions agree with TRBD2. This CDR3 comprises 16 residues. V was clipped by 5 bases and J by 1 base; unmatched bases: 11. Germline assignment: CDR1 DFQATT and CDR2 SNEGSKA (reference sequence). CDR3 DNA: TGCAGTGCTTTGGGGGCTAGCGGGGTCAGCCAAGAGACCCAGTACTTC. The encoded protein is CSALGASGVSQETQYF.

This clonotype was recorded a few times. The chain couples TRBV5-5 to TRBJ2-7; 8 nucleotides agree with TRBD2. Germline V CDR1 and CDR2: SGHKS, YYEKEE (reference sequence). This CDR3 has 15 amino acids. The ends lost 4 bases at V and 6 bases at J; junction bases unmatched: 12. The CDR3 region has the DNA TGTGCCAGCAGCCCGCGCTGGAGCGGGAGCCTCGAGCAGTACTTC. Amino acids: CASSPRWSGSLEQYF.